These 28 T cell receptor beta chains originate from one sample sequenced in a study of blood T cells in healthy people across ages. Next came a second PCR, run for roughly 7 to 12 cycles, which used a sample-barcoded 5' primer along with a J-beta primer mix. TCRdb re-derived calls from the 5' RACE reads in MiXCR, one entry per CDR3 protein. The table shows more than 650,000 distinct CDR3 sequences, with 22% occurring only once. The sample consisted of blood. These receptors were collected from a man in his sixties or seventies in good health.

This clonotype was seen once. The chain is built from TRBV6-5 and TRBJ2-5, with 8 bases fitting TRBD1. The closer fit of TRBJ2-7 to the DNA end suggests the J call may be wrong. Per germline, CDR1 MNHEY and CDR2 SVGAGI. The CDR3 spans 15 residues. The CDR3 DNA is TGTGCCAGCAGCCCGGACAGGGTCCCCCGCTACGAGCAGTACTTC. It yields the protein CASSPDRVPRYEQYF.

This clonotype appeared many times. This chain links TRBV5-1 with TRBJ1-1, with no clear D. V was cut by 0 bases and J by 0 bases, with 9 bases left in between. The CDR3 has 15 amino acids. The germline gives CDR1 SGHRS, CDR2 YFSETQ. The CDR3 DNA reads TGCGCCAGCAGCTTGGCAGGCAGCATGAACACTGAAGCTTTCTTT. Translating it yields CASSLAGSMNTEAFF.

The chain links TRBV3-1 to TRBJ2-3, with 7 positions matching TRBD2. The CDR3 runs 15 residues. CDR1 and CDR2 from the germline V gene are LGHDT and YNNKEL (reference sequence). With 4 bases clipped from V and 6 bases from J, the junction kept 10 bases outside the gene matches. In nucleotides, the CDR3 is TGTGCCAGCAGCCGAACGGGACTACCTCGGGATACGCAGTATTTT. This sequence encodes CASSRTGLPRDTQYF.

The V call is TRBV10-3, the J call TRBJ2-3; 7 nucleotides align to TRBD2. This CDR3 region has 14 residues. Germline V gene data show CDR1 as ENHRY and CDR2 as SYGVKD. Germline trimming cut 6 bases from V and 0 bases from J; bases unmatched to any gene: 3. CDR3 sequence (DNA): TGTGCCATCAGGAAGCGGGGAAGCACAGATACGCAGTATTTT. It codes for CAIRKRGSTDTQYF.

This clonotype appeared a few times. The chain has TRBV5-6 and TRBJ2-3, with 11 bases fitting TRBD2. V shed 2 bases, J shed 3 bases, and the junction held 8 bases outside the gene matches. CDR1 is SGHDT, CDR2 YYEEEE, per germline. The CDR3 is 17 residues long. In nucleotides, the CDR3 is TGTGCCAGCAGCTTCATAGCGGGGGGGGGATCGACAGATACGCAGTATTTT. Translation: CASSFIAGGGSTDTQYF.

This chain uses TRBV19 with TRBJ1-5; 7 bases agree with TRBD1. CDR1 LNHDA and CDR2 SQIVND come from the germline V gene (reference sequence). The ends lost 7 bases at V and 0 bases at J; junction bases unmatched: 6. The CDR3 consists of 15 residues. The CDR3 loop reads CASNRGPLSNQPQHF. The DNA of the CDR3 is TGTGCCAGTAATAGGGGGCCCCTTAGCAATCAGCCCCAGCATTTT.

This clonotype was detected once. This chain uses TRBV9 with TRBJ2-3, with TRBD1 matching 9 bases. The CDR3 loop spans 15 amino acids. V trimming: 1 base; J trimming: 5 bases; junction bases outside the gene matches: 5. The germline V gene encodes CDR1 SGDLS and CDR2 YYNGEE. CDR3 DNA: TGTGCCAGCAGCGTAATTGGACAGGGGTTAGATACGCAGTATTTT. Translating it yields CASSVIGQGLDTQYF.

The rearrangement links TRBV11-3 to TRBJ2-2; a possible D gene is TRBD2 (6 bases). The CDR3 spans 14 residues. V lost 5 bases to trimming and J lost 6 bases, with 13 bases between them. Germline lookup yields CDR1 SGHNT and CDR2 YENEEA. DNA of the CDR3: TGTGCCAGCAGCCCGGGACTGTTCGCCGGGGAGCTGTTTTTT. The encoded protein is CASSPGLFAGELFF.

This chain uses TRBV7-6 with TRBJ1-4, with D possibly TRBD1 on 6 matching bases. The CDR3 has 16 residues. The V end lost 5 bases, the J end lost 7 bases, and 20 bases lay between the germline ends. Germline V gives CDR1 SGHVS, CDR2 FNYEAQ. The CDR3: CASSPLRGGVREKLFF. CDR3 DNA sequence: TGTGCCAGCAGCCCCCTTCGAGGGGGGGTTCGTGAAAAACTGTTTTTT.

Details on this clonotype: Germline is not matched at one junction end, which may reflect a read error. This chain joins TRBV12-3 or TRBV12-4 and TRBJ2-1, with 12 bases identical to TRBD2. This CDR3 region has 14 residues. The CDR3: CVSARTSGDNEQFF. Written as DNA, the CDR3 is TGTGTCAGCGCCCGGACTAGCGGGGACAATGAGCAGTTCTTC.

The table lists this clonotype with a count of one. This rearrangement joins TRBV12-3 or TRBV12-4 to TRBJ1-4, with TRBD1 identical over 7 bases. This CDR3 has 13 amino acids. The J segment lost 8 bases and the V segment lost 5 bases, leaving 5 bases of the junction unmatched. CDR3 in amino acids: CASSADRVEKLFF. As DNA, the CDR3 is TGTGCCAGCAGTGCCGACAGGGTGGAAAAACTGTTTTTT.

This clonotype was observed a handful of times. A read error is possible here, since a much larger clone lies one base away. This rearrangement joins TRBV20-1 to TRBJ2-4; a weak D match, TRBD2 (6 bases). Germline V gene data show CDR1 as DFQATT and CDR2 as SNEGSKA (reference sequence). The CDR3 has 14 amino acids. V lost 4 bases to trimming and J lost 4 bases, with 14 bases between them. CDR3 region: CSAKDHRGKNIQYF. The DNA for the CDR3 is TGCAGTGCTAAAGATCATCGGGGGAAAAACATTCAGTACTTC.

In this sample, this clonotype turned up a few times. This chain connects TRBV15 to TRBJ2-1; D might be TRBD1 (6 bases). V was trimmed by 4 bases and J by 4 bases, leaving 14 bases between them. The length of the CDR3 is 15 residues. CDR1 LNHNV and CDR2 YYDKDF come from the germline V gene (reference sequence). The CDR3 DNA follows: TGTGCCACCAGCACGCGACTACAGGGATACAATGAGCAGTTCTTC. Amino acid sequence: CATSTRLQGYNEQFF.

In this sample, this clonotype turned up a few times. A much larger clonotype is one base distant, so this may be a read error. This chain links TRBV20-1 with TRBJ2-1; 8 bases fit TRBD2. The CDR3 loop spans 16 amino acids. CDR1 DFQATT and CDR2 SNEGSKA come from the germline V gene (reference sequence). J gave up 3 bases and V 4 bases, and 11 bases lay outside the gene matches. The CDR3: CSAIPPVGLVYNEQFF. The CDR3 DNA reads TGCAGTGCTATCCCCCCCGTGGGACTAGTCTACAATGAGCAGTTCTTC.

As regards this clonotype: One junction end does not reproduce the germline sequence, and a read error may be involved. J is TRBJ2-3 and V is TRBV28; D is possibly TRBD2 (6 bases). CDR3 length: 12 residues. CDR1 and CDR2 (germline): MDHEN, SYDVKM. The CDR3 sequence is CAGSLLGGTQYF. In DNA form, the CDR3 reads TGTGCCGGCAGCCTCTTGGGGGGTACGCAGTATTTT.

This clonotype was seen a handful of times. The rearrangement uses TRBV12-3 or TRBV12-4 and TRBJ2-5; a possible D gene is TRBD1 (6 bases). The CDR3 extends over 14 amino acids. Deletions cut 5 bases from V and 5 bases from J, with 15 bases between. In DNA form, the CDR3 reads TGTGCCAGCAGTCGCCCCGCAGGGGTGGAGACCCAGTACTTC. Amino acids: CASSRPAGVETQYF.

This clonotype has only a few counts. The DNA for the CDR3 is TGCAGCGTTGGGGCAGACAGATTCACAGATACGCAGTATTTT. Protein: CSVGADRFTDTQYF. The chain employs TRBV29-1 and TRBJ2-3; possibly TRBD1 for D (5 bases). CDR3 length: 14 amino acids. Germline V gene sequence: CDR1 SQVTM, CDR2 ANQGSEA. Trimming stripped 4 bases from V and 2 bases from J, with 13 bases between.

This clonotype was detected a few times. The gene calls are TRBV3-1 and TRBJ1-3; D remains ambiguous. The V gene's germline CDR1 is LGHDT and CDR2 YNNKEL (reference sequence). This CDR3 spans 14 amino acids. V was trimmed by 4 bases and J by 3 bases, leaving 10 bases between them. This CDR3 is CASSPRTIGNTIYF. The CDR3 nucleotides are TGTGCCAGCAGCCCAAGGACCATTGGAAACACCATATATTTT.

This clonotype occurred a few times. This chain joins TRBV30 and TRBJ2-7; no clear D gene. With 1 base removed from V and 6 bases from J, the gap between germline ends came to 10 bases. The CDR3 has 12 amino acids. Germline V gene data show CDR1 as GTSNPN and CDR2 as SVGIG (reference sequence). CDR3 sequence reads: CAWSGLSSEQYV. DNA for the CDR3: TGTGCCTGGAGTGGATTATCTAGCGAGCAGTACGTC.

V gene TRBV6-2 or TRBV6-3 combines with J gene TRBJ1-1; D call uncertain. Germline CDR1 and CDR2: MNHEY and SVGEGT. Trimming removed 6 bases at V and 6 bases at J, with 14 bases between. The CDR3 has 13 residues. The CDR3 is CASRAPAIAEAFF. CDR3 nucleotides: TGTGCCAGCAGGGCTCCAGCTATTGCTGAAGCTTTCTTT.

This chain uses TRBV7-9 with TRBJ2-7, with TRBD2 matching 7 bases. In germline, CDR1 is SEHNR, CDR2 FQNEAQ (reference sequence). Germline trimming cut 5 bases from V and 1 base from J; bases unmatched to any gene: 8. This CDR3 contains 15 residues. CDR3 nucleotide sequence: TGTGCCAGCAGCCCCGGTTCGGGGGGATCCTACGAGCAGTACTTC. Translated: CASSPGSGGSYEQYF.

This clonotype was seen a few times. CDR3 sequence (DNA): TGTGCCAGCAAATATGGCGGGGAATACAATGAGCAGTTCTTC. It codes for CASKYGGEYNEQFF. V is TRBV2 and J is TRBJ2-1, with a possible D match to TRBD2 (6 bases). This CDR3 comprises 14 residues. Germline V gives CDR1 SNHLY, CDR2 FYNNEI. V was shortened by 7 bases and J by 4 bases, with 14 bases between the two germline ends.

This clonotype showed up just a few times. J is TRBJ1-1 and V is TRBV2; possible D gene TRBD1, 5 bases. CDR3 length: 13 residues. Trimming cost V 9 bases and J 1 base, with 12 bases left between them. From germline, CDR1 is SNHLY and CDR2 FYNNEI. The CDR3 here is CASNRNPNTEAFF. The CDR3 bases are TGTGCCAGTAACAGGAACCCGAACACTGAAGCTTTCTTT.

This clonotype has just a few counts. The gene calls are TRBV12-3 or TRBV12-4 and TRBJ2-2; the D gene is possibly TRBD2 (5 bases). CDR3 length: 15 amino acids. V lost 5 bases and J lost 6, with 16 bases in between. The DNA of the CDR3 is TGTGCCAGCAGTGCCTGGACTGGGTACGCCGGGGAGCTGTTTTTT. Protein sequence: CASSAWTGYAGELFF.

V gene TRBV24-1 combines with J gene TRBJ1-5, with TRBD1 matching 7 bases. V gave up 6 bases and J gave up 5 bases; unmatched junction bases: 6. Germline-derived CDR1 and CDR2 are KGHDR and SFDVKD. This CDR3 spans 14 amino acids. The CDR3 region has the DNA TGTGCCACCAGTACGGCAGGGGGGCATCAGCCCCAGCATTTT. Its translation: CATSTAGGHQPQHF.

The V and J genes are TRBV4-1 and TRBJ2-3; a possible D gene is TRBD2 (7 bases). Trimming took off 0 bases at V and 1 base at J, with 17 bases between the two ends. Looked up from germline, CDR1 is MGHRA and CDR2 is YSYEKL. CDR3 length equals 18 residues. The CDR3 DNA follows: TGCGCCAGCAGCCAAGATCCCTCGGGGGCGGGGGGCACAGATACGCAGTATTTT. As protein: CASSQDPSGAGGTDTQYF.

This clonotype was detected a few times. The chain couples TRBV12-3 or TRBV12-4 to TRBJ1-3; D is unclear. The CDR3 is 13 amino acids. The V end lost 2 bases, the J end lost 2 bases, and 4 bases lay between the germline ends. The CDR3 coding sequence is TGTGCCAGCAGTTTATTAGCTGGAAACACCATATATTTT. Translating gives CASSLLAGNTIYF.

This chain uses TRBV11-2 with TRBJ2-5, with a possible D match to TRBD2 (6 bases). In germline, CDR1 is SGHAT, CDR2 FQNNGV. Trimming took 1 base from V and 5 from J, leaving 14 bases between them. The CDR3 runs 15 residues. For the CDR3, the DNA is TGTGCCAGCAGCTTAGGCCTGACTAGTCGTGAGACCCAGTACTTC. This encodes CASSLGLTSRETQYF.